This T cell receptor beta chain was recorded in a study of technical replicates of blood from four donors. The germline V gene encodes CDR1 MNHEY and CDR2 SMNVEV (reference sequence). This CDR3 is built from 13 residues. The V gene lost 5 bases and the J gene lost 4 bases, with 9 bases spanning the gap. Profiled with immunoSEQ multiplex PCR; TCRdb holds only in-frame clones, not every one. This sample has 55,000 to 70,000 clones, with around 92% found just once. The origin of this receptor is a human donor in good health. Some clones in this sample may be carry-over from other donors' samples. The chain carries TRBV27 and TRBJ2-1; D perhaps matches TRBD1 (6 bases). Sequencing used PBMCs. As DNA, the CDR3 is TGTGCCAGCAGTCCGGGACAATACAATGAGCAGTTCTTC. Its translation: CASSPGQYNEQFF.